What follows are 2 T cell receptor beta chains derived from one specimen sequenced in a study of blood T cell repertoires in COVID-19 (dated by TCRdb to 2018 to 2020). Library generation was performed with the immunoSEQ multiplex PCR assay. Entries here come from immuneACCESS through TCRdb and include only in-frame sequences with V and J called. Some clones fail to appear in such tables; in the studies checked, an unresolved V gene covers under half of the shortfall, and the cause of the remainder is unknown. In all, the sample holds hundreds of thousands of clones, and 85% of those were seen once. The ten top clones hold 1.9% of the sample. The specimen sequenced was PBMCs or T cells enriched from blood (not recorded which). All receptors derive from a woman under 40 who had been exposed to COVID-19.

The CDR3 DNA reads as TGCGCCAGCGAGGATCCGTGGGACTCCAAAAACATTCAGTACTTC. This sequence encodes CASEDPWDSKNIQYF. This chain links TRBV10-1 with TRBJ2-4, with a tentative D call TRBD2 (6 bases). CDR1 is WNHNN, CDR2 SYGVQD, per germline (reference sequence). V was clipped by 8 bases and J by 2 bases, with 16 bases between them. CDR3 length: 15 residues.

For the CDR3, the DNA is TGCGCCAGCAGCCCGAAGCTGACAGGGACCATGAACACTGAAGCTTTCTTT. Protein sequence: CASSPKLTGTMNTEAFF. This chain uses TRBV5-1 with TRBJ1-1; 7 nucleotides match TRBD1. CDR3 length equals 17 residues. Germline values: CDR1 SGHRS, CDR2 YFSETQ. The V gene end was trimmed by 4 bases and the J gene end by 0 bases; junction bases not matched to a gene: 12.